This T cell receptor (beta chain) was sequenced during a study of cytomegalovirus exposure and HLA in healthy donors. Generated by immunoSEQ multiplex PCR, the TCRdb table keeps only in-frame clones and is missing some. This sample has 250,000 to 350,000 clones; 70% to 90% occur once, and the top ten carry around 0.92%. Per the germline V gene, CDR1 is MNHEY and CDR2 is SMNVEV (reference sequence). There are 13 residues in the CDR3. Trimming took 3 bases from V and 5 from J, leaving 8 bases between them. This clone was observed a single time. This clonotype was sampled from a woman aged 18-30 years in good health and CMV-seronegative. Input material: PBMCs. V usage is TRBV27 and J usage is TRBJ2-1, with D hard to call. The CDR3 here is CASSFLVNNEQFF. The CDR3 DNA is TGTGCCAGCAGTTTCCTAGTGAACAATGAGCAGTTCTTC.